Presented here are 21 T cell receptor beta chains from one specimen sequenced in a study of shared clonotypes between healthy human individuals. The method was immunoSEQ multiplex PCR; TCRdb's version includes in-frame clones alone and lacks a portion of them. The sample records more than 900,000 clones, around 78% being singletons. The sequenced sample consisted of memory CD4+ T cells from PBMCs. Subset indicated: CD45RA-negative fraction. Receptor source: a man aged 18 to 30 in good health. Some clones in this sample may be carry-over from other donors' samples.

The V and J genes are TRBV28 and TRBJ2-7, with D perhaps TRBD2 (7 bases). The CDR3 sequence is 16 residues long. V lost 5 bases, J lost 2 bases, and 19 bases lay in between. From germline, CDR1 is MDHEN and CDR2 SYDVKM. This CDR3 is CASSTPGGQRPYEQYF. The DNA for the CDR3 is TGTGCCAGCAGTACCCCGGGGGGCCAGAGGCCCTACGAGCAGTACTTC.

The V gene is TRBV6-4, the J gene TRBJ1-1; D possibly corresponds to TRBD1 (6 bases). Germline values: CDR1 MRHNA, CDR2 SNTAGT. CDR3 length: 13 amino acids. Trimming took 6 bases from V and 8 from J, leaving 16 bases between them. The CDR3 nucleotides read TGTGCCAGCAGCCCAACCAAAGGGGGGGAAGCTTTCTTT. Its translation is CASSPTKGGEAFF.

The V gene is TRBV5-1, the J gene TRBJ1-2; 8 bases match TRBD1. CDR1 is SGHRS and CDR2 is YFSETQ in the germline V gene. The CDR3 covers 16 residues. J was trimmed by 0 bases and V by 3 bases; bases with no gene match: 7. DNA for the CDR3: TGCGCCAGCAGCTATGGACAGGGACAGGCTAACTATGGCTACACCTTC. Amino acid sequence: CASSYGQGQANYGYTF.

V usage is TRBV28 and J usage is TRBJ1-5, with D possibly matching TRBD1 (5 bases). The CDR3 is 17 amino acids. Germline V gene data show CDR1 as MDHEN and CDR2 as SYDVKM. Trimming pared 4 bases from V and 2 bases from J, leaving 18 bases between. The CDR3 is CASSSGQGWKGNQPQHF. CDR3 DNA sequence: TGTGCCAGCAGTTCGGGGCAGGGATGGAAGGGCAATCAGCCCCAGCATTTT.

Note on this clone: The sample carries other DNA sequences with the same CDR3. The gene calls are TRBV28 and TRBJ2-1; D uncertain. The CDR3 runs to 11 residues. Germline CDR1 reads MDHEN; CDR2 reads SYDVKM. The V gene lost 2 bases and the J gene lost 9 bases, with 5 bases spanning the gap. CDR3 coding DNA: TGTGCCAGCAGTTTAGCAGGTGAGCAGTTCTTC. This translates into CASSLAGEQFF.

The chain carries TRBV7-6 and TRBJ2-1, with 11 bases fitting TRBD2. The CDR3 loop spans 16 amino acids. V gave up 5 bases and J gave up 6 bases; unmatched junction bases: 9. Germline V CDR1 and CDR2: SGHVS, FNYEAQ. The chain's CDR3 is CASSLPYSGRANEQFF. CDR3 nucleotide sequence: TGTGCCAGCAGCCTCCCTTATAGCGGGAGGGCCAATGAGCAGTTCTTC.

As for this clone: Within the sample, other DNA sequences also encode this same CDR3. V and J are TRBV19 and TRBJ2-5; D gene unclear. With 5 bases removed from V and 5 bases from J, the gap between germline ends came to 6 bases. The CDR3 has 11 residues. Germline V gives CDR1 LNHDA, CDR2 SQIVND (reference sequence). The CDR3 spells CASSLGETQYF. CDR3 nucleotides: TGTGCCAGTAGTCTGGGGGAGACCCAGTACTTC. Using reference TRBV19 and TRBJ2-5 for the parts outside the CDR3, the full variable domain is DGGITQSPKYLFRKEGQNVTLSCEQNLNHDAMYWYRQDPGQGLRLIYYSQIVNDFQKGDIAEGYSVSREKKESFPLTVTSAQKNPTAFYLCASSLGETQYFGPGTRLLVL.

The genes are TRBV19 and TRBJ2-3, with TRBD1 as a possible D gene (6 bases). Trimming removed 6 bases from V and 9 bases from J, with 19 bases in between. The CDR3 sequence is 14 residues long. Germline CDR1 is LNHDA and CDR2 is SQIVND (reference sequence). Here the CDR3 DNA reads TGTGCCAGTAGGCACTTCGCCCAGGGGAACACGCAGTATTTT. Translated: CASRHFAQGNTQYF. Full variable domain (outside the CDR3, taken from reference TRBV19 and TRBJ2-3): DGGITQSPKYLFRKEGQNVTLSCEQNLNHDAMYWYRQDPGQGLRLIYYSQIVNDFQKGDIAEGYSVSREKKESFPLTVTSAQKNPTAFYLCASRHFAQGNTQYFGPGTRLTVL.

The chain recombines TRBV28 with TRBJ1-1; D may be TRBD1 (6 bases). Per the germline V gene, CDR1 is MDHEN and CDR2 is SYDVKM. Trimming stripped 5 bases from V and 5 bases from J, with 18 bases between. The CDR3 totals 15 residues. DNA of the CDR3: TGTGCCAGCAGTCCCTCGGGGGGCGGGAAAACTGAAGCTTTCTTT. This encodes CASSPSGGGKTEAFF. Full variable domain (outside the CDR3, taken from reference TRBV28 and TRBJ1-1): DVKVTQSSRYLVKRTGEKVFLECVQDMDHENMFWYRQDPGLGLRLIYFSYDVKMKEKGDIPEGYSVSREKKERFSLILESASTNQTSMYLCASSPSGGGKTEAFFGQGTRLTVV.

There are a few counts of this clone. The same CDR3 also results from other DNA sequences found in this sample. The genes are TRBV9 and TRBJ1-5; no clear D. Germline CDR1 reads SGDLS; CDR2 reads YYNGEE. This CDR3 is 13 amino acids long. V lost 0 bases to trimming and J lost 5 bases, with 6 bases between them. CDR3 amino acids: CASSVGPDQPQHF. CDR3 nucleotides: TGTGCCAGCAGCGTAGGGCCAGATCAGCCCCAGCATTTT.

To note about this clone: Different DNA sequences within this sample yield the same CDR3. V gene TRBV5-1 combines with J gene TRBJ2-7; TRBD2 matches at 10 bases. Germline CDR1 reads SGHRS; CDR2 reads YFSETQ. The CDR3 is 15 amino acids. With V trimmed by 0 bases and J by 3 bases, 3 bases remained unmatched. CDR3 sequence: CASSLGLAGVYEQYF. Here the CDR3 DNA reads TGCGCCAGCAGCTTGGGGCTAGCGGGAGTCTACGAGCAGTACTTC. Filled out from reference TRBV5-1 and TRBJ2-7, the complete variable domain reads KAGVTQTPRYLIKTRGQQVTLSCSPISGHRSVSWYQQTPGQGLQFLFEYFSETQRNKGNFPGRFSGRQFSNSRSEMNVSTLELGDSALYLCASSLGLAGVYEQYFGPGTRLTVT.

This chain links TRBV2 with TRBJ2-7, with D hard to call. The CDR3 runs to 11 residues. From germline, CDR1 is SNHLY and CDR2 FYNNEI. Trimming cost V 5 bases and J 4 bases, with 6 bases left between them. In nucleotides, the CDR3 is TGTGCCAGCAGTCAAAGGTACGAGCAGTACTTC. Translated, it gives CASSQRYEQYF.

This clone showed up many times. The chain links TRBV5-1 to TRBJ2-7; 8 nucleotides align to TRBD2. CDR3 length equals 15 residues. CDR1 is SGHRS and CDR2 is YFSETQ in the germline V gene. The J segment lost 2 bases and the V segment lost 0 bases, leaving 4 bases of the junction unmatched. Here the CDR3 reads CASSLAGGLAYEQYF. The DNA for the CDR3 is TGCGCCAGCAGCTTGGCCGGGGGACTAGCCTACGAGCAGTACTTC.

The chain has TRBV25-1 and TRBJ2-1, with 8 bases lining up with TRBD1. This CDR3 contains 15 residues. From germline, CDR1 is MGHDK and CDR2 SYGVNS. The J segment lost 2 bases and the V segment lost 4 bases, leaving 4 bases of the junction unmatched. CDR3 sequence (DNA): TGTGCCAGCAGTGGACCGGACAGGGCCTACAATGAGCAGTTCTTC. Protein product: CASSGPDRAYNEQFF.

J is TRBJ1-2 and V is TRBV25-1, with 8 bases lining up with TRBD1. The V gene's germline CDR1 is MGHDK and CDR2 SYGVNS. This CDR3 contains 15 residues. Germline trimming cut 1 base from V and 7 bases from J; bases unmatched to any gene: 8. The CDR3 region is CASSESGQGWGGYTF. Here the CDR3 DNA reads TGTGCCAGCAGTGAATCAGGACAGGGCTGGGGTGGCTACACCTTC.

Ten or more counts support this clone. This chain joins TRBV28 and TRBJ1-5; D unclear. Germline CDR1 MDHEN, CDR2 SYDVKM. The CDR3 is 15 amino acids. Trimming removed 2 bases at V and 6 bases at J, with 14 bases between. DNA for the CDR3: TGTGCCAGCAGTTTACCGGGTAAGAGCGGTCAGCCCCAGCATTTT. Translating gives CASSLPGKSGQPQHF.

This clone was counted a few times. The chain combines TRBV5-1 with TRBJ1-2; no clear D gene. This CDR3 contains 14 residues. The germline V gene encodes CDR1 SGHRS and CDR2 YFSETQ. V was shortened by 0 bases and J by 8 bases, with 14 bases between the two germline ends. The CDR3 sequence: CASSLVPPTGGYTF. Here the CDR3 DNA reads TGCGCCAGCAGCTTGGTGCCCCCCACGGGAGGCTACACCTTC. The complete variable domain, with remaining parts taken from reference TRBV5-1 and TRBJ1-2, reads KAGVTQTPRYLIKTRGQQVTLSCSPISGHRSVSWYQQTPGQGLQFLFEYFSETQRNKGNFPGRFSGRQFSNSRSEMNVSTLELGDSALYLCASSLVPPTGGYTFGSGTRLTVV.

The rearrangement uses TRBV28 and TRBJ1-2; tentatively, D is TRBD1 (6 bases). Per germline, CDR1 MDHEN and CDR2 SYDVKM. The CDR3 is 12 residues long. Between the trimmed V and J ends, which lost 6 bases and 9 bases, there was a span of 14 bases. The CDR3 spells CASRPQGLSYTF. CDR3 nucleotides: TGTGCCAGCAGGCCTCAGGGGTTGAGCTACACCTTC.

The chain recombines TRBV6-6 with TRBJ2-1; no reliable D call. The CDR3 is 15 amino acids. Germline CDR1 reads MNHNY; CDR2 reads SVGAGI (reference sequence). V lost 6 bases and J 2 bases, leaving 14 bases between the germline ends. This chain's CDR3 is CASSSGDPTYNEQFF. The CDR3 nucleotides are TGTGCCAGCAGCTCTGGGGATCCTACCTACAATGAGCAGTTCTTC.

This chain joins TRBV6-1 and TRBJ1-2; D call uncertain. V lost 8 bases and J lost 8, with 9 bases in between. CDR1 and CDR2 from the germline V gene are MNHNS and SASEGT. This CDR3 contains 10 residues. The CDR3 nucleotides read TGTGCCAGCGGGCAGGCGGGCTACACCTTC. Amino acids: CASGQAGYTF.

The CDR3 sequence: CASSFGAPSAETQYF. The CDR3, as DNA: TGTGCCAGCAGCTTCGGGGCCCCCAGCGCCGAGACCCAGTACTTC. This sequence joins TRBV7-8 and TRBJ2-5; D possibly matches TRBD1 or TRBD2 (5 bases each). V dropped 3 bases and J dropped 5 bases, with 16 bases sitting between them. CDR1 SGHVS and CDR2 FQNEAQ come from the germline V gene. The CDR3 consists of 15 residues.